The sequence of this T cell receptor (beta chain) was determined in a study of blood T cell repertoires in COVID-19. The sample holds one count of this clone. Trimming cost V 1 base and J 4 bases; bases outside gene matches: 9. Per germline, CDR1 SGHAT and CDR2 FQNNGV. This CDR3 is built from 16 residues. Measured with immunoSEQ multiplex PCR; TCRdb has only the in-frame clones, and not every one. The sample holds tens of thousands of clones, 84% seen once. The TCR comes from a man aged 65 to 85 with active COVID-19. The V and J genes are TRBV11-2 and TRBJ2-5; TRBD1 agrees at 7 bases. The sample consisted of peripheral blood. CDR3: CASSLGATGRGETQYF. CDR3 in DNA: TGTGCCAGCAGCTTAGGGGCGACAGGGCGCGGAGAGACCCAGTACTTC.